Described below is a single T cell receptor (beta chain) sequence and its context. What it recognizes is unknown. Assay used: immunoSEQ multiplex PCR; TCRdb lists only in-frame clones, some missing. The sample lists about 32,000 clones; roughly 70% were seen once. The record originates from a study of radiotherapy plus CTLA-4 blockade in lung cancer. General study results and limits: Radiotherapy with ipilimumab was followed by blood expansion of tumor-derived clones.

This sequence was found in a human donor with non-small cell lung cancer who had stable disease on radiotherapy plus ipilimumab. The source material was peripheral blood, sampled from a patient treated with radiotherapy plus ipilimumab.

The CDR3 region is CASNLRRNDQPQHF. CDR3 DNA: TGTGCCAGTAACCTCCGCCGCAACGATCAGCCCCAGCATTTT. The J gene is TRBJ1-5, the V gene TRBV19, with unresolved D. The CDR3 spans 14 residues. The germline CDR1 and CDR2 sequences are LNHDA and SQIVND (reference sequence). Trimming took 7 bases from V and 5 from J, leaving 15 bases between them.